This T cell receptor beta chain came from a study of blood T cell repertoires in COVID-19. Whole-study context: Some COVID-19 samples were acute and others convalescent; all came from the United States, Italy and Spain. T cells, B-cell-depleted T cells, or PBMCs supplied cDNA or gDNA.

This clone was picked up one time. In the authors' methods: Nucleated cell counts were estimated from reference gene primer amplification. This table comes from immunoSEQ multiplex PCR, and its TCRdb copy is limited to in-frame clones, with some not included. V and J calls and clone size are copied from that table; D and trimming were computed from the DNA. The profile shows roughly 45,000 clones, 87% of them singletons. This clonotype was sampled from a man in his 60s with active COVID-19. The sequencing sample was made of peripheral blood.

The CDR3 here is CASSFPGQGGGGANVLTF. The CDR3 nucleotides are TGTGCCAGCAGCTTCCCGGGACAGGGAGGTGGTGGGGCCAACGTCCTGACTTTC. V gene TRBV7-2 combines with J gene TRBJ2-6; 9 positions agree with TRBD1. There are 18 residues in the CDR3. Germline loops: CDR1 SGHTA, CDR2 FQGNSA. Losses at the gene ends were 3 bases for V and 3 bases for J; bases not matched to a gene: 9.